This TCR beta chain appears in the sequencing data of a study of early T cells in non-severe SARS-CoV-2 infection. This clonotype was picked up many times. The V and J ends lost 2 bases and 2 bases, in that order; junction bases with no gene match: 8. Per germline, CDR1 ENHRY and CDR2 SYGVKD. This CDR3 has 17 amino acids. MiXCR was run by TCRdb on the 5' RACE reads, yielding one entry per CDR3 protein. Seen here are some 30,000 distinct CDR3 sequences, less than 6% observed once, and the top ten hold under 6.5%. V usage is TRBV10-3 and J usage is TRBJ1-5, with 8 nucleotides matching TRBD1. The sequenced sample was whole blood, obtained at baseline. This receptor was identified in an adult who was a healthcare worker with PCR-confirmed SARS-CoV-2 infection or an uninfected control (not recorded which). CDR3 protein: CAISEVPGGSGNQPQHF. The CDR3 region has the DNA TGTGCCATCAGTGAGGTGCCAGGGGGCTCGGGCAATCAGCCCCAGCATTTT.